A single sample gave rise to the 16 T cell receptor beta chains below, sequenced in a study of molecular identifiers for immune sequencing clone quantification (dated by TCRdb to 2016 to 2018). The library was made by PCR. The instrument was a NextSeq 500. The public sequencing data were trimmed at Q25 with fastp and processed into clonotypes with MiXCR by TCRdb, which kept only in-frame beta chains. Every CDR3 protein is listed once, alongside the most common genes and DNA of its rows. The sample table contains some 89,000 distinct CDR3 sequences; only one count was recorded for 20% to 25% of them. The biggest ten clones account for roughly 0.94% of the sample. Material: naive CD8+ T cells from blood, with Jurkat cell RNA spiked in. Taken with the paper, the label for cell subset or site translates to: FACS-sorted CD8+CD4-CCR7+CD45RA+ naive T cells. The receptors were gathered from a human donor in good health. Some libraries in this study had Jurkat cell RNA spiked in.

This clonotype was recorded at least ten times. V and J are TRBV4-1 and TRBJ1-1, with 10 bases that match TRBD1. Germline V CDR1 and CDR2: MGHRA, YSYEKL. The junction had 3 bases not matched to a gene; V was cut back by 2 bases and J by 0 bases. The CDR3 sequence is 16 residues long. CDR3 residues: CASSQRTGGMNTEAFF. As DNA, the CDR3 is TGCGCCAGCAGCCAAAGGACAGGGGGTATGAACACTGAAGCTTTCTTT.

This clonotype was seen ten or more times. The chain carries TRBV27 and TRBJ2-3; perhaps TRBD2 as D (7 bases). This CDR3 has 16 residues. Per the germline V gene, CDR1 is MNHEY and CDR2 is SMNVEV (reference sequence). Trimming cost V 4 bases and J 4 bases, with 18 bases left between them. The chain's CDR3 is CASSSLPGGLPDTQYF. CDR3 bases: TGTGCCAGCAGTTCCCTACCGGGGGGCCTCCCAGATACGCAGTATTTT.

This clonotype appeared many times. The V gene is TRBV2, the J gene TRBJ2-4; D might be TRBD1 or TRBD2, each matching 5 bases. CDR1 is SNHLY, CDR2 FYNNEI, per germline. This CDR3 is 13 amino acids long. V was trimmed by 3 bases and J by 8 bases, leaving 11 bases between them. CDR3 in DNA: TGTGCCAGCAGTGATGCACGGGGCCACATTCAGTACTTC. Amino acids: CASSDARGHIQYF.

Turning to this clonotype: Since the CDR3 does not end with the conserved phenylalanine or tryptophan, this likely comes from a read error. The chain combines TRBV20-1 with TRBJ2-5; D perhaps matches TRBD2 (6 bases). Germline loops: CDR1 DFQATT, CDR2 SNEGSKA (reference sequence). The CDR3 consists of 14 residues. Trimming cost V 0 bases and J 2 bases, with 10 bases left between them. Here the CDR3 reads CSARDGSGQETQYS. In DNA, the CDR3 is TGCAGTGCTAGAGATGGTAGCGGACAAGAGACCCAGTACTCC.

This clonotype was detected many times. This chain connects TRBV14 to TRBJ2-5; the match to TRBD2 covers 8 bases. Germline V gene sequence: CDR1 SGHDN, CDR2 FVKESK. This CDR3 contains 17 residues. V lost 0 bases to trimming and J lost 0 bases; unmatched junction nucleotides: 6. In DNA, the CDR3 is TGTGCCAGCAGCCAAGACGGGACTAGGAAGTACCAAGAGACCCAGTACTTC. It is translated as CASSQDGTRKYQETQYF.

This clonotype was counted only a few times. V gene TRBV4-2 combines with J gene TRBJ2-1, with D possibly TRBD2 on 5 matching bases. There are 16 residues in the CDR3. Germline V CDR1 and CDR2: LGHNA, YNFKEQ. V was pared by 1 base and J by 8 bases, with 18 bases between. CDR3 region: CASSQVAGGPYHEQFF. CDR3 bases: TGTGCCAGCAGCCAAGTGGCGGGCGGTCCTTACCATGAGCAGTTCTTC.

Ten or more counts support this clonotype. The DNA for the CDR3 is TGCGCCAGCAGCCAAATCCCTTTTGCCTACGAGCAGTACTTC. Its protein product is CASSQIPFAYEQYF. This chain joins TRBV4-1 and TRBJ2-7, with D unclear. This CDR3 spans 14 amino acids. Trimming left V 2 bases short and J 2 bases short, with 10 bases between. Germline V gene lookup returns CDR1 MGHRA and CDR2 YSYEKL.

This clonotype was counted many times. CDR3 amino acids: CASSLSQGTYEQYF. In nucleotides, the CDR3 is TGTGCCAGCAGTTTATCTCAGGGTACCTACGAGCAGTACTTC. The chain links TRBV28 to TRBJ2-7; D might be TRBD1 (5 bases). The CDR3 extends over 14 amino acids. V lost 1 base and J lost 2, with 9 bases in between. In germline, CDR1 is MDHEN, CDR2 SYDVKM.

This CDR3 reads CASNTTVRMPQHF. The CDR3 nucleotides are TGTGCCAGCAACACGACCGTCAGAATGCCCCAGCATTTT. V gene TRBV6-2 or TRBV6-3 combines with J gene TRBJ1-5; D remains unclear. V was trimmed by 7 bases and J by 9 bases, leaving 16 bases between them. The CDR3 runs 13 residues. Germline V gives CDR1 MNHEY, CDR2 SVGEGT.

With regard to this clonotype: A read error is possible here, since a much larger clone lies one base away. The chain links TRBV13 to TRBJ1-2; 9 bases align to TRBD1. V gave up 4 bases and J gave up 5 bases; unmatched junction bases: 8. Per the germline V gene, CDR1 is PRHDT and CDR2 is FYEKMQ (reference sequence). The CDR3 covers 15 residues. CDR3 nucleotide sequence: TGTGCCAGCAGCTACCGGGACAGGGATAGGTATGGCTACACCTTC. Its translation is CASSYRDRDRYGYTF.

Turning to this clonotype: The junction does not match germline at one end; this may be a read error. The chain recombines TRBV6-1 with TRBJ2-3; tentative D call: TRBD2 (6 bases). Germline assignment: CDR1 MNHNS and CDR2 SASEGT. The CDR3 is made up of 16 amino acids. The CDR3 sequence is CARSVGLAGTTDTQYF. In DNA form, the CDR3 reads TGTGCCCGCAGTGTAGGACTGGCGGGGACCACAGATACGCAGTATTTT.

The V gene is TRBV7-9, the J gene TRBJ2-7; TRBD1 matches 9 bases. V lost 4 bases and J lost 2; bases outside the gene matches: 9. The CDR3 covers 16 residues. Germline CDR1 reads SEHNR; CDR2 reads FQNEAQ (reference sequence). CDR3 protein: CASSSTGGADPYEQYF. CDR3 nucleotides: TGTGCCAGCAGCTCCACAGGGGGCGCGGATCCCTACGAGCAGTACTTC.

As regards this clonotype: Given a much more abundant clone one base away, this may be a read error. No conserved phenylalanine or tryptophan ends this CDR3, so it is likely a read error. J is TRBJ1-5 and V is TRBV12-3 or TRBV12-4; TRBD1 aligns across 7 bases. The length of the CDR3 is 13 residues. The J segment lost 8 bases and the V segment lost 0 bases, leaving 1 base of the junction unmatched. Here the CDR3 reads CASSLAQGEPQHS. In DNA form, the CDR3 reads TGTGCCAGCAGTTTAGCGCAGGGGGAGCCCCAGCATTCT.

Concerning this clonotype itself: The junction shows a germline mismatch at one end, possibly a read error. The chain is built from TRBV7-9 and TRBJ2-5; 7 bases line up with TRBD2. The CDR3 consists of 15 residues. Germline V gene sequence: CDR1 SEHNR, CDR2 FQNEAQ (reference sequence). The CDR3 sequence: CASIAPFPAGEPQYF. In nucleotides, the CDR3 is TGTGCCAGCATCGCACCGTTTCCGGCGGGAGAGCCCCAGTACTTC.

At least ten counts were recorded for this clonotype. The CDR3 loop is CASSQEQGALEQYF. DNA for the CDR3: TGCGCCAGCAGCCAAGAACAGGGGGCTCTCGAGCAGTACTTC. The chain uses TRBV4-3 and TRBJ2-7; TRBD1 agrees at 9 bases. CDR3 size: 14 residues. J gave up 6 bases and V 0 bases, and 3 bases lay outside the gene matches. Germline values: CDR1 LGHNA, CDR2 YSLEER.

This clonotype was counted ten times or more. J is TRBJ2-1 and V is TRBV13; D may correspond to TRBD1 or TRBD2 (5 bases each). The CDR3 runs to 15 residues. From germline, CDR1 is PRHDT and CDR2 FYEKMQ (reference sequence). V was trimmed by 4 bases and J by 9 bases, leaving 19 bases between them. In DNA form, the CDR3 reads TGTGCCAGCAGCTCACCCGGGACCCCAGGCGGTGAGCAGTTCTTC. Protein product: CASSSPGTPGGEQFF. The whole variable domain, remainder taken from reference TRBV13 and TRBJ2-1, is AAGVIQSPRHLIKEKRETATLKCYPIPRHDTVYWYQQGPGQDPQFLISFYEKMQSDKGSIPDRFSAQQFSDYHSELNMSSLELGDSALYFCASSSPGTPGGEQFFGPGTRLTVL.